The 9 T cell receptor beta chains below all came from one sample that was sequenced in a study of identical twins. TCRdb reprocessed the 5' RACE reads with MiXCR, giving one entry per CDR3 protein. The sample lists 300,000 to 400,000 distinct CDR3 sequences, around an eighth occurring once. The same data also contributed to another study, on yellow fever vaccine responses in identical twins.

The source material was CD8+ T cells sorted from blood. The receptor set was obtained from a woman aged 18-29 years in good health.

The rearrangement joins TRBV7-9 to TRBJ2-6; D unresolved. The CDR3 is made up of 15 amino acids. Germline assignment: CDR1 SEHNR and CDR2 FQNEAQ (reference sequence). Trimming took 3 bases from V and 0 from J, leaving 6 bases between them. The CDR3 region is CASSFRSSGANVLTF. DNA for the CDR3: TGTGCCAGCAGCTTTAGGAGCTCTGGGGCCAACGTCCTGACTTTC. Drawing the rest from reference TRBV7-9 and TRBJ2-6, the complete variable domain is DTGVSQNPRHKITKRGQNVTFRCDPISEHNRLYWYRQTLGQGPEFLTYFQNEAQLEKSRLLSDRFSAERPKGSFSTLEIQRTEQGDSAMYLCASSFRSSGANVLTFGAGSRLTVL.

This sequence joins TRBV29-1 and TRBJ2-1; D is ambiguous. Germline CDR1 reads SQVTM; CDR2 reads ANQGSEA. The CDR3 runs 15 residues. V was cut by 6 bases and J by 4 bases, with 19 bases left in between. CDR3 nucleotide sequence: TGCAGCGTATTCGACGGCGGAATCACGTACAATGAGCAGTTCTTC. Its translation: CSVFDGGITYNEQFF.

This chain connects TRBV10-3 to TRBJ2-1; 11 bases align to TRBD2. The CDR3 sequence is 17 residues long. Trimming took 2 bases from V and 2 from J; bases not matched to a gene: 5. Germline assignment: CDR1 ENHRY and CDR2 SYGVKD. This CDR3 reads CAISEEPSGGTYNEQFF. In nucleotides, the CDR3 is TGTGCCATCAGTGAGGAACCTAGCGGGGGGACCTACAATGAGCAGTTCTTC.

This clonotype has more than one count but fewer than ten. CDR3 in amino acids: CASSPGADFYNEQFF. The CDR3 bases are TGTGCCAGCTCACCAGGGGCCGACTTTTACAATGAGCAGTTCTTC. V gene TRBV18 combines with J gene TRBJ2-1; perhaps TRBD1 as D (5 bases). The germline V and J ends were trimmed by 2 bases and 4 bases, with 12 bases remaining between them. The CDR3 length is 15 residues. Germline V gene data show CDR1 as KGHSH and CDR2 as LQKENI.

V and J are TRBV4-1 and TRBJ2-3; 7 bases fit TRBD1. The CDR3 is made up of 15 amino acids. The ends lost 4 bases at V and 1 base at J; junction bases unmatched: 5. Per the germline V gene, CDR1 is MGHRA and CDR2 is YSYEKL. CDR3 coding DNA: TGCGCCAGCAGCCTTCTTGGGACAGGCACAGATACGCAGTATTTT. Its protein is CASSLLGTGTDTQYF.

J is TRBJ1-1 and V is TRBV2; possibly TRBD1 for D (5 bases). The germline gives CDR1 SNHLY, CDR2 FYNNEI. Trimming pared 1 base from V and 3 bases from J, leaving 15 bases between. The CDR3 is 16 amino acids. CDR3 coding DNA: TGTGCCAGCAGTGAAGGGAGTGCGGGGCCCTACACTGAAGCTTTCTTT. It codes for CASSEGSAGPYTEAFF.

This clonotype was seen ten or more times. V and J are TRBV27 and TRBJ2-1; TRBD2 agrees at 10 bases. Germline CDR1 MNHEY, CDR2 SMNVEV (reference sequence). With V trimmed by 5 bases and J by 4 bases, 11 bases remained unmatched. The CDR3 covers 17 residues. CDR3 bases: TGTGCCAGCAGTCCCCTGGGGGGAGCGGGAGGGTACAATGAGCAGTTCTTC. It specifies CASSPLGGAGGYNEQFF.

This clonotype was recorded a few times. This sequence joins TRBV2 and TRBJ2-4, with D unclear. The CDR3 loop spans 12 amino acids. V lost 8 bases and J 5 bases, leaving 10 bases between the germline ends. Germline assignment: CDR1 SNHLY and CDR2 FYNNEI. In DNA, the CDR3 is TGTGCCAGCCGACGGATAGAAAACATTCAGTACTTC. It yields the protein CASRRIENIQYF.

J is TRBJ2-1 and V is TRBV9, with 11 bases that match TRBD1. CDR1 is SGDLS and CDR2 is YYNGEE in the germline V gene. The CDR3 totals 11 residues. The V gene end was trimmed by 4 bases and the J gene end by 15 bases; junction bases not matched to a gene: 3. Here the CDR3 DNA reads TGTGCCAGCAGCTCCGGACAGGGGGCGTTCTTC. This encodes CASSSGQGAFF. Based on the CDR3 plus reference TRBV9 and TRBJ2-1, the full variable domain is DSGVTQTPKHLITATGQRVTLRCSPRSGDLSVYWYQQSLDQGLQFLIQYYNGEERAKGNILERFSAQQFPDLHSELNLSSLELGDSALYFCASSSGQGAFFGPGTRLTVL.